This T cell receptor beta chain was identified in a study of T cells in tumors after PD-1 blockade. On this clone itself: Its antigen is not known.

The trim removed 3 bases at V and 2 bases at J, leaving 4 bases unmatched. Germline CDR1 and CDR2: SGHVS and FQNEAQ. The CDR3 extends over 15 amino acids. Study outcomes and limitations: Blood contained roughly two fifths of the tumor's TCR clonotypes.

The protocol was immunoSEQ multiplex PCR, while the TCRdb copy is restricted to in-frame clones and leaves out a portion. The profile covers fewer than 50,000 clones, with roughly 80% appearing a single time and less than 5% taken by the ten largest. The receptor's source is a human donor with basal cell carcinoma. The V gene is TRBV7-8, the J gene TRBJ2-3, with TRBD2 matching over 8 bases. This specimen consisted of PBMCs, obtained before anti-PD-1 treatment. The CDR3 protein is CASSFGGANTDTQYF. CDR3 bases: TGTGCCAGCAGCTTCGGGGGGGCGAACACAGATACGCAGTATTTT.